One and the same sample provided the 3 T cell receptor beta chains below, sequenced in a study of cytomegalovirus exposure and HLA in healthy donors. It was with 60 Vbeta and 13 Jbeta primers that the PCR ran. Using immunoSEQ multiplex PCR, the repertoire was profiled, and TCRdb retains in-frame clones only, with some absent. Among around 170,000 clones listed, 82% were seen once. Sequencing was performed on PBMCs. The receptors stem from a woman aged 18-35 years in good health and CMV-seronegative.

The CDR3: CASSWRGGNIPYEQYF. Written as DNA, the CDR3 is TGTGCCAGTAGTTGGCGGGGGGGCAATATCCCCTACGAGCAGTACTTC. This chain connects TRBV19 to TRBJ2-7; TRBD2 aligns across 9 bases. The CDR3 is 16 amino acids. After removal of 5 bases from V and 2 bases from J, the junction contained 10 bases not matched to a gene. Germline V gene data show CDR1 as LNHDA and CDR2 as SQIVND (reference sequence).

This chain uses TRBV27 with TRBJ1-6; weak D call: TRBD1 (6 bases). Germline values: CDR1 MNHEY, CDR2 SMNVEV (reference sequence). Trimming left V 3 bases short and J 14 bases short, with 23 bases between. This CDR3 region has 16 residues. In DNA, the CDR3 is TGTGCCAGCAGTTTCTCCCCCGGGACATTCAGTTCGGCCCTCCACTTT. Translation: CASSFSPGTFSSALHF.

The table lists this clone with a few counts. This chain joins TRBV9 and TRBJ2-3, with D unclear. This CDR3 has 13 amino acids. V was pared by 0 bases and J by 5 bases, with 7 bases between. CDR1 is SGDLS, CDR2 YYNGEE, per germline. The CDR3 region has the DNA TGTGCCAGCAGCGTAGTCCGAGGAGATACGCAGTATTTT. Amino acids: CASSVVRGDTQYF.